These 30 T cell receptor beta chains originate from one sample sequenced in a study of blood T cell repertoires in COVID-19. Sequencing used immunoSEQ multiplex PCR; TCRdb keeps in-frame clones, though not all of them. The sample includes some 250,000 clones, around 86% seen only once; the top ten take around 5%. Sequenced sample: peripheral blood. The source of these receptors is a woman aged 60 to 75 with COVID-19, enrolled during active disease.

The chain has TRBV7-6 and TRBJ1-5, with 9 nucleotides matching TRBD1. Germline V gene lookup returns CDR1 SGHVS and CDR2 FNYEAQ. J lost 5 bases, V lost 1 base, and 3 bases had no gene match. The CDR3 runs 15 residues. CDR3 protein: CASSLGTGEDQPQHF. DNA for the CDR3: TGTGCCAGCAGCTTAGGGACAGGGGAAGATCAGCCCCAGCATTTT.

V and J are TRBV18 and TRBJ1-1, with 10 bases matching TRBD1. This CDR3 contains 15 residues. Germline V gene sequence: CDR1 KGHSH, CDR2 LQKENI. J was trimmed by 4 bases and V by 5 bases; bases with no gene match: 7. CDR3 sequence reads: CASSRQGALGTEAFF. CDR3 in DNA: TGTGCCAGCTCAAGACAGGGGGCGCTGGGCACTGAAGCTTTCTTT.

Here the CDR3 DNA reads TGTGCCAGCAGCGAGCGACAGGGGGAAGGTTCACCCCTCCACTTT. As protein: CASSERQGEGSPLHF. The J gene is TRBJ1-6, the V gene TRBV9, with 9 bases lining up with TRBD1. Trimming cost V 3 bases and J 9 bases; bases outside gene matches: 7. The CDR3 runs to 15 residues. Germline CDR1 and CDR2: SGDLS and YYNGEE.

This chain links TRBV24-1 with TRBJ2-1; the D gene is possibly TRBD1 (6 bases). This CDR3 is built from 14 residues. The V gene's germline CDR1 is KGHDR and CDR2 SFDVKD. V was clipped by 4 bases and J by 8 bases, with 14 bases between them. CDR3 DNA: TGTGCCACCAGTGAGACAGGTGGGCTACATGAGCAGTTCTTC. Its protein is CATSETGGLHEQFF.

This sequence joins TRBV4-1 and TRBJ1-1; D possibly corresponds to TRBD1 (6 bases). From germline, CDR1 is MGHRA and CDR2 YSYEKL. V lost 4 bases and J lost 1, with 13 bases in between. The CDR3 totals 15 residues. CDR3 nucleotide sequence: TGCGCCAGCAGCCGCGCCAAGGACAGGAACACTGAAGCTTTCTTT. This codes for CASSRAKDRNTEAFF.

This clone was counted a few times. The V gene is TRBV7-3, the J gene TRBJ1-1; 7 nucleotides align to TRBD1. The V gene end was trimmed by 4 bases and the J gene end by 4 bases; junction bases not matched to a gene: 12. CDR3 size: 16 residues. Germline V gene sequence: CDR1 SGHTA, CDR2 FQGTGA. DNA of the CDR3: TGTGCCAGCAGCTCAATGACAGGGATTTTGGGCACTGAAGCTTTCTTT. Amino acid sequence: CASSSMTGILGTEAFF.

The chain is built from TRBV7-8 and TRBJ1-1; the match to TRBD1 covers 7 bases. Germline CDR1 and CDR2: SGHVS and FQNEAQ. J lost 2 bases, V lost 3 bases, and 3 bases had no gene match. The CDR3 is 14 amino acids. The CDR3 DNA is TGTGCCAGCAGCTTGACAGGGATAAACACTGAAGCTTTCTTT. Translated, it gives CASSLTGINTEAFF.

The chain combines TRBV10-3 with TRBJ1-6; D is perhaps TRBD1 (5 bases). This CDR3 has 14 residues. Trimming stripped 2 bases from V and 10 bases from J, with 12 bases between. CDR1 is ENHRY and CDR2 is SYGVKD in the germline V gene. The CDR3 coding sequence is TGTGCCATCAGTGAGCAGGGCTTAGGGTCACCCCTCCACTTT. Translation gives CAISEQGLGSPLHF.

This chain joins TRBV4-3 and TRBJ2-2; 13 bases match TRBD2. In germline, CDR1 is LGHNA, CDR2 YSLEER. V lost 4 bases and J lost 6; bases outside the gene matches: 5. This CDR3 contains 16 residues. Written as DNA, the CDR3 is TGCGCCAGCAGCCTTTGGACTAGCGGGAGTGCCGGGGAGCTGTTTTTT. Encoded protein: CASSLWTSGSAGELFF.

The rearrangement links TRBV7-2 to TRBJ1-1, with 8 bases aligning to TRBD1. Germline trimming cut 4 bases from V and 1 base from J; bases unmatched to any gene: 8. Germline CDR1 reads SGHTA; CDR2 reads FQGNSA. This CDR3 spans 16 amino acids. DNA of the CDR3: TGTGCCAGCAGCTATATTCGACAGGGGACGAACACTGAAGCTTTCTTT. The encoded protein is CASSYIRQGTNTEAFF.

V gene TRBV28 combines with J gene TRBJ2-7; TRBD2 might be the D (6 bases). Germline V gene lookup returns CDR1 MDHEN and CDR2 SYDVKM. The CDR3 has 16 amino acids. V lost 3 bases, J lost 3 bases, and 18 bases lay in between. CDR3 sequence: CASSFGSGGTLYEQYF. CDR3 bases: TGTGCCAGCAGTTTTGGATCTGGGGGGACCCTCTACGAGCAGTACTTC.

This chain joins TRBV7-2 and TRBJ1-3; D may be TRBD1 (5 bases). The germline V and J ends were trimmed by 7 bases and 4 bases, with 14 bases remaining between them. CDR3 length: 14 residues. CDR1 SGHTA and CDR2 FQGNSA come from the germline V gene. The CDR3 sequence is CASTRGDGGNTIYF. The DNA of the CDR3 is TGTGCCAGCACCCGGGGGGACGGAGGAAACACCATATATTTT.

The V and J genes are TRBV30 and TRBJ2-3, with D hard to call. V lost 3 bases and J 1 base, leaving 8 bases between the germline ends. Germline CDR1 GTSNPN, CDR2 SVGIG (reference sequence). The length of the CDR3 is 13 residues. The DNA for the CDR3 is TGTGCCTGGAGGACTCGCGGCACAGATACGCAGTATTTT. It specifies CAWRTRGTDTQYF.

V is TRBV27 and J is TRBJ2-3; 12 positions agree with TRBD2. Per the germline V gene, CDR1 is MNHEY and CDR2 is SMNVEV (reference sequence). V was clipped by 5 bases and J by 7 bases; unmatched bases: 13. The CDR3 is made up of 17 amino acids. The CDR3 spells CASSQTPSGRAVHTQYF. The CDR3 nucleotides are TGTGCCAGCAGTCAAACCCCTAGCGGGAGGGCCGTACATACGCAGTATTTT.

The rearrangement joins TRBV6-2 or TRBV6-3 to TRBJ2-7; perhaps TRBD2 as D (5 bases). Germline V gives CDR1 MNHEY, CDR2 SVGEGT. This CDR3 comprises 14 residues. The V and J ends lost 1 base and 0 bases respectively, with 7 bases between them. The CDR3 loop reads CASSYYGSSYEQYF. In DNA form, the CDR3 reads TGTGCCAGCAGTTACTATGGGAGCTCCTACGAGCAGTACTTC.

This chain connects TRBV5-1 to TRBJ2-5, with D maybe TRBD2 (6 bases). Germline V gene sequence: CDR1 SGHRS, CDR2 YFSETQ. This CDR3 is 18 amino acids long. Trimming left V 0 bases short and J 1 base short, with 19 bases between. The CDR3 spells CASSLAVFSGSAQETQYF. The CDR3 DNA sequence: TGCGCCAGCAGCTTGGCTGTGTTTAGCGGATCAGCCCAAGAGACCCAGTACTTC.

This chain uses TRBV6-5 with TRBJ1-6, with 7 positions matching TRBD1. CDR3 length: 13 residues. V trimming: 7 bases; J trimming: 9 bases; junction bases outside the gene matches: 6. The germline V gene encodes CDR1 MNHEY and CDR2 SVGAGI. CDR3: CASTRQGGSPLHF. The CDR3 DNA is TGTGCCAGCACGCGACAGGGAGGTTCACCCCTCCACTTT.

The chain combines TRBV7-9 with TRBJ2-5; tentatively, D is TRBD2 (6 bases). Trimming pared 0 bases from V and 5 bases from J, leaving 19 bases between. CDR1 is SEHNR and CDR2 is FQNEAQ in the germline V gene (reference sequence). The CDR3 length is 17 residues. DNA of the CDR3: TGTGCCAGCAGCTTAGCCAGACTAGGTACCCAACAGGAGACCCAGTACTTC. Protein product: CASSLARLGTQQETQYF.

Here the CDR3 reads CASSLVSGFTKQFF. CDR3 nucleotides: TGCGCCAGCAGCTTGGTTTCCGGGTTTACCAAGCAGTTCTTC. The chain recombines TRBV5-1 with TRBJ2-1, with D uncertain. This CDR3 spans 14 amino acids. Germline loops: CDR1 SGHRS, CDR2 YFSETQ. Deletions cut 0 bases from V and 11 bases from J, with 15 bases between.

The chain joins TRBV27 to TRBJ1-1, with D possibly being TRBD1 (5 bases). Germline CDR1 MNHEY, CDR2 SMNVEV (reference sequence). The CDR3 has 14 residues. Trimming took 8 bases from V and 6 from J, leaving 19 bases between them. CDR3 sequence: CASGTSGFLPEAFF. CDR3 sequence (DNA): TGTGCCAGCGGTACTTCAGGGTTTCTGCCTGAAGCTTTCTTT.

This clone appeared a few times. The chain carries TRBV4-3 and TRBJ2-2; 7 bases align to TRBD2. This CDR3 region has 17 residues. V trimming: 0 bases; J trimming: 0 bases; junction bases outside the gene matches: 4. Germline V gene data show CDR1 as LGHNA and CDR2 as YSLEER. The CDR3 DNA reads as TGCGCCAGCAGCCAAGATCACCTAGCGGCGAACACCGGGGAGCTGTTTTTT. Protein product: CASSQDHLAANTGELFF.

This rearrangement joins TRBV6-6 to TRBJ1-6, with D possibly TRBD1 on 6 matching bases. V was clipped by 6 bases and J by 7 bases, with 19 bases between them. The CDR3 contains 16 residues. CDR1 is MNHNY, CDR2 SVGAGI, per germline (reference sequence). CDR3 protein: CASSLVQGQPNSPLHF. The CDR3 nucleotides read TGTGCCAGCAGCCTCGTCCAGGGGCAGCCGAATTCACCCCTCCACTTT.

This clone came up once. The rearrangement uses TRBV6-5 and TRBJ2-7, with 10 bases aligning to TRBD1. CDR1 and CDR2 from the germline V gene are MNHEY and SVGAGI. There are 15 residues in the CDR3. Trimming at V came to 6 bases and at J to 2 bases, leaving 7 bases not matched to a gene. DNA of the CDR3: TGTGCCAGCAGAAATCTGGGACAGGGGCCCTACGAGCAGTACTTC. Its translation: CASRNLGQGPYEQYF.

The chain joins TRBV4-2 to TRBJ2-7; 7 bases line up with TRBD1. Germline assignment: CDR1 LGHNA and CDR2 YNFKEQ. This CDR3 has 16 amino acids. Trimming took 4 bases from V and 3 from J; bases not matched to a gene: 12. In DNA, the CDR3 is TGTGCCAGCAGCCTTCAGCCGGGACAGACTTACTACGAGCAGTACTTC. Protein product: CASSLQPGQTYYEQYF.

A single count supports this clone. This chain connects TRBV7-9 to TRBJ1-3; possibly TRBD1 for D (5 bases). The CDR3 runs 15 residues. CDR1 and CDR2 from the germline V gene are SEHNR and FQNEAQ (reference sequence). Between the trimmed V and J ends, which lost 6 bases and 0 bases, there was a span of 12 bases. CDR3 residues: CASSSYRNSGNTIYF. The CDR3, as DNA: TGTGCCAGCAGTTCCTACAGGAACTCTGGAAACACCATATATTTT.

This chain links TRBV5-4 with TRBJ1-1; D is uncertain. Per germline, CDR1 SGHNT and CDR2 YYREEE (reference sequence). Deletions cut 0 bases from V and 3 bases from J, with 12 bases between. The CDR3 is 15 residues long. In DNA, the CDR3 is TGTGCCAGCAGCTTGGTTGGAGGTTCGGACACTGAAGCTTTCTTT. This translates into CASSLVGGSDTEAFF.

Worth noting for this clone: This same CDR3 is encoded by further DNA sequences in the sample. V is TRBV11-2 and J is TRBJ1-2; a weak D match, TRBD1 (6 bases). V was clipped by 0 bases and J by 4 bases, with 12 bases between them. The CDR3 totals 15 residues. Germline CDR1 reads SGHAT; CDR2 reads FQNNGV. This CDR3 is CASSLDPGVGYGYTF. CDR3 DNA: TGTGCCAGCAGCTTAGATCCAGGGGTGGGCTATGGCTACACCTTC.

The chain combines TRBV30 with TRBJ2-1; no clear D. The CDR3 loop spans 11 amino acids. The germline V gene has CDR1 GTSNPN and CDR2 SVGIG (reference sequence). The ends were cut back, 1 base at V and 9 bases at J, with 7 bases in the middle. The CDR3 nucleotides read TGTGCCTGGAGTGAAGCGACTGAGCAGTTCTTC. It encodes CAWSEATEQFF.

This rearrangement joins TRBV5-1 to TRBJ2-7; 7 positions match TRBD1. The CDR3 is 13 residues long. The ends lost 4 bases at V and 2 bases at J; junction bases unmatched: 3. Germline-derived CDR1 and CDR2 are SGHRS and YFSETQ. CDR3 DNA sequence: TGCGCCAGCAGCCGGACAGGTACCTACGAGCAGTACTTC. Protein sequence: CASSRTGTYEQYF. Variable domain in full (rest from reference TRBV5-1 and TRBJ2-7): KAGVTQTPRYLIKTRGQQVTLSCSPISGHRSVSWYQQTPGQGLQFLFEYFSETQRNKGNFPGRFSGRQFSNSRSEMNVSTLELGDSALYLCASSRTGTYEQYFGPGTRLTVT.

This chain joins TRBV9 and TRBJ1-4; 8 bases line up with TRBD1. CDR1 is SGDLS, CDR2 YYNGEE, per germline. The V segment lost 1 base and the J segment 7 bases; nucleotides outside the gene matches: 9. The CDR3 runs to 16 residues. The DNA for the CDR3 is TGTGCCAGCAGCGTAACTCCCCGGGGACAGGTTGAAAAACTGTTTTTT. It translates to CASSVTPRGQVEKLFF.